This T cell receptor (beta chain) was recovered during a study of tumor-infiltrating lymphocytes in localized non-small cell lung cancer (dated by TCRdb to the early 2020s). The study in broad terms: The cohort included patients whose samples were collected after neoadjuvant chemotherapy, as well as both smokers and never-smokers and several histologies. A total of around 50 patients were included in the paired tumor versus uninvolved lung comparison of immunoSEQ T-cell fraction. In total, the ICON cohort consisted of approximately 140 surgical patients with localized non-small cell lung cancer who had their tumors resected. Each patient contributed resected tumor tissue and uninvolved lung tissue from the same patient, described as non-adjacent to the tumor. TCR sequencing was one of several integrated assays, alongside flow cytometry, multiplex immunofluorescence, RNA-seq, exome sequencing and proteomics, applied to the same patients. On the study overall, not on this receptor specifically: TCRbeta sequencing supported higher T cell infiltration in tumors than in uninvolved lung tissue, consistent with immunofluorescence CD3 counts. No difference in TCR-derived T-cell fraction was observed between the flow cytometry-defined immunotypes IM1 (good prognosis) and IM2 (poor prognosis). Since assay coverage differed from patient to patient depending on how much tissue was available, TCR sequencing was done for only a subset of the cohort. Because different assays used different pieces of the same tissue, intratumor heterogeneity could not be separated from technical variation. Recurrence-free survival showed no association with tumor T-cell fraction measured by TCR sequencing (p = 0.61).

V and J are trimmed by 1 base and 6 bases, and the gene matches miss 10 bases of the junction. The germline V gene yields SGHTA for CDR1 and FQGNSA for CDR2. The CDR3, from cysteine to phenylalanine, totals 16 residues. The read is trimmed to its CDR3 DNA, 48 bases read in frame from base 1. The immunoSEQ assay used for TCR sequencing gave the T-cell fraction in both tumor and uninvolved lung tissue. Per the source publication's procedure: For survival analysis, patients were divided into high (upper tertile) and low (lower two tertiles) T-cell fraction groups, which were compared by log-rank test. A signed-rank test was used to test differences in T-cell fraction between paired tumor and uninvolved lung samples. TCRdb's version of the immuneACCESS table is confined to in-frame rearrangements and falls short of the full clone set. An unresolved V gene accounts for under half of the shortfall where checked; the remainder is of unknown origin. Clone size and the V and J calls come from that table; the DNA yielded D and trimming. This sample is represented by 27,000 or so clones; 70% to 90% of them were singletons. The ten largest make up roughly 2% of the sample.

This clone has more than one count but fewer than ten. The target of this receptor is not known. Base quality data are lacking; no much larger clone is found one base away. Patient enrollment in ICON started in early 2016, and the final patient was enrolled in September 2018. A subcohort of some 75 patients provided fresh tumor and matched uninvolved tissue for in-depth immune analyses, with TCR sequencing among those analyses. DNA isolated from bulk tissue, without cell sorting, was used for TCR sequencing. This sequence originates from a human donor with non-small cell lung cancer. The V and J segments used are TRBV7-2 and TRBJ1-2; 8 of the junction bases match TRBD1. Sample: lung tumor tissue. The CDR3 reads CASSLERTGRTDGYTF. The nucleotides read TGTGCCAGCAGCTTAGAAAGGACAGGGCGAACGGATGGCTACACCTTC. Reference TRBV7-2 and TRBJ1-2 genes cover what lies past the CDR3, so the full variable domain is GAGVSQSPSNKVTEKGKDVELRCDPISGHTALYWYRQSLGQGLEFLIYFQGNSAPDKSGLPSDRFSAERTGGSVSTLTIQRTQQEDSAVYLCASSLERTGRTDGYTFGSGTRLTVV.